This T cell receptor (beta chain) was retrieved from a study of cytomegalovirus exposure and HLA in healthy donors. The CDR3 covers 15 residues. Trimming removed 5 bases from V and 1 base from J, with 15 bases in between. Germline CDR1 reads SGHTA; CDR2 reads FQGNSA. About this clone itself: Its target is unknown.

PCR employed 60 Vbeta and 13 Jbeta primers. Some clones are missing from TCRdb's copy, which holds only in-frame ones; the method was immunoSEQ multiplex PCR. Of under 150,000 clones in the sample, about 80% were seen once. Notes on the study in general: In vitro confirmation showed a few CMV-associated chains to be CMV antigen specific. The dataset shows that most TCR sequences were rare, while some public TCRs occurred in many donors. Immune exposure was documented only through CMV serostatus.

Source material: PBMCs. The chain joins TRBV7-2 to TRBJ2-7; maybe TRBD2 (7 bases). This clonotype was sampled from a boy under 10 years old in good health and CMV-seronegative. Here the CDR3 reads CASSLRGGRSYEQYV. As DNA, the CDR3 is TGTGCCAGCAGCCTGAGGGGGGGTAGATCCTACGAGCAGTACGTC.